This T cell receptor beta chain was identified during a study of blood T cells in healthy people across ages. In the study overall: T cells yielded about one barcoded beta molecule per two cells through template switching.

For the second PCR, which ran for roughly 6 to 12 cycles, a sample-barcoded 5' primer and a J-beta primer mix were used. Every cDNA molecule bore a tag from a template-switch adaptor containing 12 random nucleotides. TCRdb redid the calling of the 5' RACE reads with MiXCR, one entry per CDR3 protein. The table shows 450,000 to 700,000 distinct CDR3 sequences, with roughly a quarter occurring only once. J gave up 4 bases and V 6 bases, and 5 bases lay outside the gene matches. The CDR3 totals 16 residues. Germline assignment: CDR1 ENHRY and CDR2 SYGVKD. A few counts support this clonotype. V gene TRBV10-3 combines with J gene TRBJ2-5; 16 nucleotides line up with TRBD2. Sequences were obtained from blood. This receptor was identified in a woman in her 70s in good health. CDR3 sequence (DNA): TGTGCCATCAGCGGGACTAGCGGGGGGGCCGGAGAGACCCAGTACTTC. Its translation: CAISGTSGGAGETQYF.